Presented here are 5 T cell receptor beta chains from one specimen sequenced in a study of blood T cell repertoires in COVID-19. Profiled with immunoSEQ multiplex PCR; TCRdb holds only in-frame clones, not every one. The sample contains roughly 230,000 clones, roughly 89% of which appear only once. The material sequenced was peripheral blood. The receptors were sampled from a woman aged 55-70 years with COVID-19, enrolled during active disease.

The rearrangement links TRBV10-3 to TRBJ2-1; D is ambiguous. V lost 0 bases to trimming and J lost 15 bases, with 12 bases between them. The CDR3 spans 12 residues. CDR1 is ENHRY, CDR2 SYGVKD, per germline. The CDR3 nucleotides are TGTGCCATCAGTGAGTCGGCGGTAGGCTGGTTCTTC. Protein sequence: CAISESAVGWFF.

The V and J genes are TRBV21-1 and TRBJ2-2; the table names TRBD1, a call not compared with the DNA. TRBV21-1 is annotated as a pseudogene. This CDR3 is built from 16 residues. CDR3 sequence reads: CASSCPGQGMSGELFF. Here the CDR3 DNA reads TGTGCCAGCAGCTGCCCGGGACAGGGGATGAGCGGGGAGCTGTTTTTT.

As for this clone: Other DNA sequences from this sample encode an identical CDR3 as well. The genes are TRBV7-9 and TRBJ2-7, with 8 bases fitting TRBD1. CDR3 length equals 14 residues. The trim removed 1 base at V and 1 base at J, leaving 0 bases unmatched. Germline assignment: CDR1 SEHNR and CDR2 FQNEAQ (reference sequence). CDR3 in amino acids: CASSLGTGSYEQYF. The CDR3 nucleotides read TGTGCCAGCAGCTTAGGGACAGGGTCCTACGAGCAGTACTTC.

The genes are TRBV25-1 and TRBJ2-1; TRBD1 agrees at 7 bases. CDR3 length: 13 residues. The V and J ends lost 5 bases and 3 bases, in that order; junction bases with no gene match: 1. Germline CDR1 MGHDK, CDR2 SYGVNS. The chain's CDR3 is CASSRDSYNEQFF. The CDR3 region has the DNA TGTGCCAGCAGTAGGGACAGCTACAATGAGCAGTTCTTC.

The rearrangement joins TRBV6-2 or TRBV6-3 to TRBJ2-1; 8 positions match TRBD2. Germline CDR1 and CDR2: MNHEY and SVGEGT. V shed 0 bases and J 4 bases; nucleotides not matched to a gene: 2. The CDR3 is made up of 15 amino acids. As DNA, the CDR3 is TGTGCCAGCAGTTACTCCGGGGGGGGGTACAATGAGCAGTTCTTC. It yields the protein CASSYSGGGYNEQFF.